The 3 T cell receptor beta chains in this list originate from one sample, sequenced in a study of cytomegalovirus exposure and HLA in healthy donors. With 60 Vbeta and 13 Jbeta primers, the PCR was carried out. The table came from immunoSEQ multiplex PCR; TCRdb's copy has only in-frame clones and leaves some out. Its table records around 77,000 clones. The sample was PBMCs. These receptors all stem from a man aged 45-65 years in good health and CMV-seropositive.

The chain couples TRBV7-9 to TRBJ1-1; the D gene is possibly TRBD1 (5 bases). This CDR3 is built from 15 residues. V shed 5 bases and J shed 5 bases, with 18 bases lying between them. The germline gives CDR1 SEHNR, CDR2 FQNEAQ (reference sequence). CDR3 nucleotides: TGTGCCAGCAGCCCCCCGGCCTCGCGGGGGACTGAAGCTTTCTTT. Protein: CASSPPASRGTEAFF.

The rearrangement uses TRBV18 and TRBJ1-2; no clear D. The CDR3 extends over 13 amino acids. Trimming left V 4 bases short and J 2 bases short, with 8 bases between. The germline gives CDR1 KGHSH, CDR2 LQKENI. The CDR3 DNA reads TGTGCCAGCTCACTCGGGAGAAACTATGGCTACACCTTC. This sequence encodes CASSLGRNYGYTF.

The chain recombines TRBV2 with TRBJ1-5; the match to TRBD1 covers 9 bases. CDR1 is SNHLY and CDR2 is FYNNEI in the germline V gene. V gave up 4 bases and J gave up 3 bases; unmatched junction bases: 7. The CDR3 loop spans 16 amino acids. The CDR3 reads CASSVQGTGNNQPQHF. CDR3 coding DNA: TGTGCCAGCAGTGTTCAAGGGACAGGGAACAATCAGCCCCAGCATTTT.